This is a list of T cell receptor beta chains from one sample in a study of T cell repertoires in cytomegalovirus infection. Using its own MiXCR run on the reads, TCRdb lists one record per CDR3 protein. Of around 550,000 distinct CDR3 sequences in the sample, about a quarter were seen once. Sample: PBMCs. The receptor set was obtained from a human donor in good health (CMV status not recorded). Some clones in this sample may be carry-over from other donors' samples. The CDR3 runs from the conserved cysteine through the conserved F or W. D genes are given only for firm matches. Size tells how often a clone was seen (once, few, many) or the class of an expanded clone, and some rows leave it out.

d_gene: TRBD1
v_gene: TRBV18
len: 13
j_gene: TRBJ1-5
abundance: -
CDR3nt: TGTGCCAGCTCACCGGACAGGGCGGAGCCCCAGCATTTT
CDR3aa: CASSPDRAEPQHF

d_gene: TRBD2
v_gene: TRBV28
len: 17
j_gene: TRBJ2-3
abundance: few
CDR3nt: TGTGCCAGCAGTTCCCCCGGACTAGCGGGGACCGATGATACGCAGTATTTT
CDR3aa: CASSSPGLAGTDDTQYF

d_gene: TRBD2
v_gene: TRBV28
len: 17
j_gene: TRBJ2-3
abundance: -
CDR3nt: TGTGCCAGCAGTTCCCCAAAGCCTGCGGGAGGCACAGATACGCAGTATTTT
CDR3aa: CASSSPKPAGGTDTQYF

d_gene: -
v_gene: TRBV6-2/TRBV6-3
len: 12
j_gene: TRBJ1-5
abundance: -
CDR3nt: TGTGCCAGCAGCCAACTTCGAGGGCCCCAGCATTTT
CDR3aa: CASSQLRGPQHF

d_gene: -
v_gene: TRBV5-6
len: 15
j_gene: TRBJ1-5
abundance: few
CDR3nt: TGTGCCAGAGACCCCTGCAGGGCAGGCAATCAGCCCCAGCATTTT
CDR3aa: CARDPCRAGNQPQHF

d_gene: TRBD2
v_gene: TRBV29-1
len: 14
j_gene: TRBJ2-3
abundance: -
CDR3nt: TGCAGCGTTGAAGGGACTAGTGGGGCAGATACGCAGTATTTT
CDR3aa: CSVEGTSGADTQYF

d_gene: TRBD2
v_gene: TRBV11-2
len: 16
j_gene: TRBJ2-7
abundance: -
CDR3nt: TGTGCCAGCACCCCTCCGGCTAGCGGGAAGGCCTACGAGCAGTACTTC
CDR3aa: CASTPPASGKAYEQYF

d_gene: TRBD2
v_gene: TRBV19
len: 17
j_gene: TRBJ2-4
abundance: -
CDR3nt: TGTGCCAGTAGTATAGATCTCACGGGAGGGCCAGGGAACATTCAGTACTTC
CDR3aa: CASSIDLTGGPGNIQYF

d_gene: -
v_gene: TRBV12-3/TRBV12-4
len: 13
j_gene: TRBJ2-3
abundance: many
CDR3nt: TGTGCCAGCGGGCCAGCTGGCACAGATACGCAGTATTTT
CDR3aa: CASGPAGTDTQYF

d_gene: TRBD1
v_gene: TRBV3-1
len: 19
j_gene: TRBJ2-4
abundance: few
CDR3nt: TGTGCCAGCAGCCAAGGGAGGCTGGACAGGGCCTGGGCCAAAAACATTCAGTACTTC
CDR3aa: CASSQGRLDRAWAKNIQYF

d_gene: TRBD1
v_gene: TRBV4-1
len: 16
j_gene: TRBJ2-3
abundance: -
CDR3nt: TGCGCCAGCAGCCAGACGGACAGGGGGCTGCCAGATACGCAGTATTTT
CDR3aa: CASSQTDRGLPDTQYF

d_gene: -
v_gene: TRBV7-3
len: 13
j_gene: TRBJ1-3
abundance: many
CDR3nt: TGTGCCAGCAGCAAGGCGGATGGAAACACCATATATTTT
CDR3aa: CASSKADGNTIYF

d_gene: -
v_gene: TRBV7-2
len: 12
j_gene: TRBJ2-2
abundance: few
CDR3nt: TGTGCCAGCAGCCAATTCGGCGGGGAGCTGTTTTTT
CDR3aa: CASSQFGGELFF

d_gene: -
v_gene: TRBV7-6
len: 14
j_gene: TRBJ2-5
abundance: many
CDR3nt: TGTGCCAGCAGCTTAGGGCCCGCCCAAGAGACCCAGTACTTC
CDR3aa: CASSLGPAQETQYF

d_gene: TRBD1
v_gene: TRBV19
len: 16
j_gene: TRBJ1-3
abundance: -
CDR3nt: TGTGCCAGTAGCTTACCGGGACAGCCTGCCGGAAACACCATATATTTT
CDR3aa: CASSLPGQPAGNTIYF

d_gene: TRBD1
v_gene: TRBV19
len: 16
j_gene: TRBJ1-2
abundance: few
CDR3nt: TGTGCCAGTAGACAAGGACAGGGGGTCATTGGCTATGGCTACACCTTC
CDR3aa: CASRQGQGVIGYGYTF

d_gene: TRBD2
v_gene: TRBV28
len: 15
j_gene: TRBJ2-3
abundance: many
CDR3nt: TGTGCCAGCACCATGACTAGCGGGAGGGAAAATACGCAGTATTTT
CDR3aa: CASTMTSGRENTQYF

d_gene: TRBD2
v_gene: TRBV27
len: 17
j_gene: TRBJ2-5
abundance: many
CDR3nt: TGTGCCAGCAGTTTAACTAGCGGAAGACCTCTTCAAGAGACCCAGTACTTC
CDR3aa: CASSLTSGRPLQETQYF

d_gene: -
v_gene: TRBV7-2
len: 12
j_gene: TRBJ2-1
abundance: -
CDR3nt: TGTGCCAGCAGCCCTCCAGGCCCTGAGCAGTTCTTC
CDR3aa: CASSPPGPEQFF

d_gene: -
v_gene: TRBV5-1
len: 14
j_gene: TRBJ2-7
abundance: few
CDR3nt: TGCGCCAGCAGCTTGGTTCACGGGACCTACGAGCAGTACTTC
CDR3aa: CASSLVHGTYEQYF

d_gene: TRBD1
v_gene: TRBV12-3/TRBV12-4
len: 16
j_gene: TRBJ1-1
abundance: -
CDR3nt: TGTGCCAGCAGTTTGGGGACAGGGGATTTGATGACTGAAGCTTTCTTT
CDR3aa: CASSLGTGDLMTEAFF

d_gene: -
v_gene: TRBV12-5
len: 17
j_gene: TRBJ1-2
abundance: many
CDR3nt: TGTGCTAGTGGTTTGGTCGGACGAACAGGGACCCGGTATGGCTACACCTTC
CDR3aa: CASGLVGRTGTRYGYTF

d_gene: -
v_gene: TRBV29-1
len: 11
j_gene: TRBJ1-1
abundance: -
CDR3nt: TGCAGCGTTCGACAGAACACTGAAGCTTTCTTT
CDR3aa: CSVRQNTEAFF

d_gene: TRBD1
v_gene: TRBV28
len: 15
j_gene: TRBJ2-2
abundance: many
CDR3nt: TGTGCCAGCAGTTTTGGCAGGGGGCGGTCCGGGGAGCTGTTTTTT
CDR3aa: CASSFGRGRSGELFF

d_gene: TRBD2
v_gene: TRBV14
len: 13
j_gene: TRBJ2-1
abundance: -
CDR3nt: TGTGCCAGCAGCCGCCGGGAGGCGGGGGAGCAGTTCTTC
CDR3aa: CASSRREAGEQFF

d_gene: -
v_gene: TRBV20-1
len: 14
j_gene: TRBJ2-3
abundance: -
CDR3nt: TGCAGTGCTAGGCAGCGGTTAAGCACAGATACGCAGTATTTT
CDR3aa: CSARQRLSTDTQYF

d_gene: -
v_gene: TRBV28
len: 15
j_gene: TRBJ2-1
abundance: -
CDR3nt: TGTGCCAGCAGCACACGGGGGAGCTCCTACAATGAGCAGTTCTTC
CDR3aa: CASSTRGSSYNEQFF

d_gene: TRBD2
v_gene: TRBV7-8
len: 15
j_gene: TRBJ2-5
abundance: many
CDR3nt: TGTGCCAGCAGCCAAAGGACTAGCGGTTCGGAGACCCAGTACTTC
CDR3aa: CASSQRTSGSETQYF

d_gene: TRBD1
v_gene: TRBV7-8
len: 17
j_gene: TRBJ1-1
abundance: -
CDR3nt: TGTGCCAGCAGCTTTTGGACAGGGGACGTGGAGAACACTGAAGCTTTCTTT
CDR3aa: CASSFWTGDVENTEAFF

d_gene: TRBD2
v_gene: TRBV12-3/TRBV12-4
len: 16
j_gene: TRBJ2-1
abundance: -
CDR3nt: TGTGCCAGCAGTGCCCTGGGACTATCCAGCGACAATGAGCAGTTCTTC
CDR3aa: CASSALGLSSDNEQFF

d_gene: -
v_gene: TRBV5-6
len: 14
j_gene: TRBJ2-1
abundance: -
CDR3nt: TGTGCCAGCAGCTTCGGGGACAAAAACAATGAGCAGTTCTTC
CDR3aa: CASSFGDKNNEQFF

d_gene: -
v_gene: TRBV15
len: 15
j_gene: TRBJ2-1
abundance: -
CDR3nt: TGTGCCACCAGAAACCGGGACTCCCCCTACAATGAGCAGTTCTTC
CDR3aa: CATRNRDSPYNEQFF

d_gene: -
v_gene: TRBV6-2/TRBV6-3
len: 13
j_gene: TRBJ1-2
abundance: few
CDR3nt: TGTGCCAGCAGTTGGGGGCGCCGCGATGGCTACACCTTC
CDR3aa: CASSWGRRDGYTF

d_gene: -
v_gene: TRBV11-1
len: 13
j_gene: TRBJ2-5
abundance: few
CDR3nt: TGTGCCAGCAGTTTAGGGAACCAAGAGACCCAGTACTTC
CDR3aa: CASSLGNQETQYF

d_gene: -
v_gene: TRBV20-1
len: 18
j_gene: TRBJ2-7
abundance: -
CDR3nt: TGCAGTGCTAGAGATATTCGCGGGACCTTAGGGTACTCCTACGAGCAGTACTTC
CDR3aa: CSARDIRGTLGYSYEQYF

d_gene: -
v_gene: TRBV6-5
len: 16
j_gene: TRBJ1-5
abundance: many
CDR3nt: TGTGCCAGCAGTTCCGGGGTCCCGGGGGGCAATCAGCCCCAGCATTTT
CDR3aa: CASSSGVPGGNQPQHF

d_gene: TRBD2
v_gene: TRBV28
len: 15
j_gene: TRBJ2-3
abundance: -
CDR3nt: TGTGCCAGCAGTTTATCGGCGGGAGGGCCGAGTACGCAGTATTTT
CDR3aa: CASSLSAGGPSTQYF

d_gene: TRBD2
v_gene: TRBV7-8
len: 18
j_gene: TRBJ2-4
abundance: -
CDR3nt: TGTGCCAGCAGCTTGGGACTAGCGGGAGGCATAGCCAAAAACATTCAGTACTTC
CDR3aa: CASSLGLAGGIAKNIQYF

d_gene: TRBD1
v_gene: TRBV12-3/TRBV12-4
len: 13
j_gene: TRBJ1-2
abundance: -
CDR3nt: TGTGCCAGCAGTTGGGACAGGGCCGCTGGCTACACCTTC
CDR3aa: CASSWDRAAGYTF

d_gene: TRBD1
v_gene: TRBV6-2/TRBV6-3
len: 12
j_gene: TRBJ2-1
abundance: -
CDR3nt: TGTGCCAGCAGTCAGGGGGAACGAGAGCAGTTCTTC
CDR3aa: CASSQGEREQFF

d_gene: -
v_gene: TRBV7-3
len: 14
j_gene: TRBJ2-2
abundance: -
CDR3nt: TGTGCCAGCAGCGGTGGGGCGAACACCGGGGAGCTGTTTTTT
CDR3aa: CASSGGANTGELFF

d_gene: -
v_gene: TRBV9
len: 14
j_gene: TRBJ1-4
abundance: few
CDR3nt: TGTGCCAGCAGCGTTTCGACAACTAATGAAAAACTGTTTTTT
CDR3aa: CASSVSTTNEKLFF

d_gene: TRBD2
v_gene: TRBV19
len: 14
j_gene: TRBJ2-1
abundance: few
CDR3nt: TGTGCCAGTATGTTTAGCGGGAGACATGGTGAGCAGTTCTTC
CDR3aa: CASMFSGRHGEQFF

d_gene: -
v_gene: TRBV5-1
len: 16
j_gene: TRBJ2-3
abundance: few
CDR3nt: TGCGCCAGCAGCGGACGGACAGGGAGGGGAACAGATACGCAGTATTTT
CDR3aa: CASSGRTGRGTDTQYF

d_gene: TRBD1
v_gene: TRBV18
len: 15
j_gene: TRBJ1-1
abundance: many
CDR3nt: TGTGCCAGCTCACCACGGGACAGTAAGATGACTGAAGCTTTCTTT
CDR3aa: CASSPRDSKMTEAFF

d_gene: -
v_gene: TRBV27
len: 15
j_gene: TRBJ2-1
abundance: -
CDR3nt: TGTGCCAGCAGTTTAAAGATGGCAAGGAACAATGAGCAGTTCTTC
CDR3aa: CASSLKMARNNEQFF

d_gene: TRBD2
v_gene: TRBV7-4
len: 16
j_gene: TRBJ2-1
abundance: -
CDR3nt: TGTGCCAGCAGCGGAATAGCGGGAGACTCCTACAATGAGCAGTTCTTC
CDR3aa: CASSGIAGDSYNEQFF

d_gene: TRBD2
v_gene: TRBV10-1
len: 14
j_gene: TRBJ2-1
abundance: few
CDR3nt: TGCGCCAGCAGTGCCTCGGGAGGCGACAATGAGCAGTTCTTC
CDR3aa: CASSASGGDNEQFF

d_gene: TRBD2
v_gene: TRBV5-6
len: 17
j_gene: TRBJ2-5
abundance: many
CDR3nt: TGTGCCAGCAGACCGACTAGCGGGAGTTACCCTCGGGAGACCCAGTACTTC
CDR3aa: CASRPTSGSYPRETQYF

d_gene: -
v_gene: TRBV7-6
len: 16
j_gene: TRBJ1-3
abundance: few
CDR3nt: TGTGCCAGCAGCCCTAGGCCACAGGGCCACGGGGACACCATATATTTT
CDR3aa: CASSPRPQGHGDTIYF

d_gene: -
v_gene: TRBV6-2/TRBV6-3
len: 14
j_gene: TRBJ2-3
abundance: few
CDR3nt: TGTGCCAGCTTACGGGGCGAGTACACAGATACGCAGTATTTT
CDR3aa: CASLRGEYTDTQYF

d_gene: -
v_gene: TRBV12-3/TRBV12-4
len: 14
j_gene: TRBJ2-1
abundance: many
CDR3nt: TGTGCCACCGGCGGGTCTTCCCGCGCCACTGAGCAGTTCTTC
CDR3aa: CATGGSSRATEQFF

d_gene: -
v_gene: TRBV7-2
len: 14
j_gene: TRBJ1-1
abundance: many
CDR3nt: TGTGCCAGCAGCACTGACAGGCCGAGCACTGAAGCTTTCTTT
CDR3aa: CASSTDRPSTEAFF

d_gene: -
v_gene: TRBV7-2
len: 13
j_gene: TRBJ1-3
abundance: many
CDR3nt: TGTGCCAGCAGCCCGAAGGCTGGAAACACCATATATTTT
CDR3aa: CASSPKAGNTIYF

d_gene: TRBD1
v_gene: TRBV7-6
len: 15
j_gene: TRBJ1-1
abundance: few
CDR3nt: TGTGCCAGCAGCTTAGGGAGGACAGGGACCACTGAAGCTTTCTTT
CDR3aa: CASSLGRTGTTEAFF

d_gene: -
v_gene: TRBV7-9
len: 13
j_gene: TRBJ2-5
abundance: -
CDR3nt: TGTGCCAGCAGCCAACTACCAAGGGGAGCCCAGTACTTC
CDR3aa: CASSQLPRGAQYF

d_gene: -
v_gene: TRBV6-2/TRBV6-3
len: 15
j_gene: TRBJ1-4
abundance: -
CDR3nt: TGTGCCAGCAGTTACTCGCGCGGGGCGAATGAAAAACTGTTTTTT
CDR3aa: CASSYSRGANEKLFF

d_gene: TRBD1
v_gene: TRBV12-3/TRBV12-4
len: 13
j_gene: TRBJ2-5
abundance: -
CDR3nt: TGTGCCAGCACCCTGACAGGGAAAGAGACCCAGTACTTC
CDR3aa: CASTLTGKETQYF

d_gene: -
v_gene: TRBV24-1
len: 13
j_gene: TRBJ2-5
abundance: -
CDR3nt: TGTGCCACCAGTGATTACGGCGTTGAGACCCAGTACTTC
CDR3aa: CATSDYGVETQYF

d_gene: TRBD1
v_gene: TRBV10-3
len: 15
j_gene: TRBJ2-3
abundance: -
CDR3nt: TGTGCCACCTCTGCCGGGACAGGGGATGCAGATACGCAGTATTTT
CDR3aa: CATSAGTGDADTQYF